One and the same sample provided the 2 T cell receptor beta chains below, sequenced in a study of blood T cell repertoires in COVID-19. TCRdb's copy holds only in-frame clones and misses some; the assay was immunoSEQ multiplex PCR. The sample yields around 140,000 clones, 88% seen once. The specimen sequenced was peripheral blood. These receptors originate from a woman aged 45-65 years with acute or convalescent COVID-19.

The chain is built from TRBV7-9 and TRBJ1-1; 9 nucleotides align to TRBD1. The germline V gene encodes CDR1 SEHNR and CDR2 FQNEAQ (reference sequence). V was clipped by 5 bases and J by 0 bases; unmatched bases: 4. The CDR3 is 15 amino acids. CDR3 loop: CASSPQGAVNTEAFF. CDR3 sequence (DNA): TGTGCCAGCAGCCCACAGGGGGCTGTGAACACTGAAGCTTTCTTT.

This chain joins TRBV15 and TRBJ2-2; possible D gene TRBD1, 5 bases. V lost 0 bases to trimming and J lost 1 base, with 6 bases between them. CDR3 size: 15 residues. From germline, CDR1 is LNHNV and CDR2 YYDKDF (reference sequence). CDR3 sequence reads: CATSREGENTGELFF. CDR3 nucleotide sequence: TGTGCCACCAGCAGAGAAGGGGAGAACACCGGGGAGCTGTTTTTT.